This T cell receptor beta chain derives from a study of cytotoxic CD8 clonotypes in ibrutinib-treated CLL. Data came from immunoSEQ multiplex PCR; TCRdb stores just in-frame clones and leaves some out. Here the sample spans 7,500 to 9,500 clones, more than 70% being singletons. The CDR3 has 15 amino acids. Germline loops: CDR1 LNHDA, CDR2 SQIVND (reference sequence). V was trimmed by 3 bases and J by 5 bases, leaving 14 bases between them. J is TRBJ1-5 and V is TRBV19, with D possibly matching TRBD1 (5 bases). This receptor was obtained from a human donor with chronic lymphocytic leukemia. The sequencing used PBMCs, collected before ibrutinib treatment. This chain's CDR3 is CASSMNGAVDQPQHF. Here the CDR3 DNA reads TGTGCCAGTAGTATGAACGGGGCTGTCGATCAGCCCCAGCATTTT. The entire variable domain, with the rest obtained from reference TRBV19 and TRBJ1-5, is as follows: DGGITQSPKYLFRKEGQNVTLSCEQNLNHDAMYWYRQDPGQGLRLIYYSQIVNDFQKGDIAEGYSVSREKKESFPLTVTSAQKNPTAFYLCASSMNGAVDQPQHFGDGTRLSIL.